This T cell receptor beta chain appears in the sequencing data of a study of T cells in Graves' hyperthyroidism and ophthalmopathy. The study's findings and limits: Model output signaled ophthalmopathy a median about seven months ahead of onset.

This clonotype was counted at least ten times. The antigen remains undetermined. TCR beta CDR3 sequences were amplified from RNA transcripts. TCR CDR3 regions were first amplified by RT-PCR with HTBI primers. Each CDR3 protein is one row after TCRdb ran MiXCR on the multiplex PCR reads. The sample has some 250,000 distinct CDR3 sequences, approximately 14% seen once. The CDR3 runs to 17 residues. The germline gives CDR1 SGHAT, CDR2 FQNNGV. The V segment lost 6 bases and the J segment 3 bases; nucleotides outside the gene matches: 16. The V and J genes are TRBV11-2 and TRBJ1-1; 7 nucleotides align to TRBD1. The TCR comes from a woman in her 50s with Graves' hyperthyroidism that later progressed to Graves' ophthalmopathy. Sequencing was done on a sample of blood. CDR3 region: CASRHYRGPTSYTEAFF. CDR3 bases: TGTGCCAGCAGACATTACAGGGGCCCGACGTCCTACACTGAAGCTTTCTTT.